This TCR beta chain was found in a study of CD8 T cells in ankylosing spondylitis. Germline CDR1 SGDLS, CDR2 YYNGEE. The CDR3 runs 13 residues. V lost 4 bases and J 5 bases, leaving 10 bases between the germline ends. Turning to this clonotype: Its antigen is as yet unknown.

Study-level results: Existing reports had already noted some motif variants in reactive arthritis synovial fluid and blood. Disease-linked clones displayed a CD8+ phenotype and appeared relatively rarely in peripheral blood. What appeared characteristic of ankylosing spondylitis blood was a TCR beta motif of under 10 highly homologous variants. Disease-linked clones were reportedly significantly enriched in matched ankylosing spondylitis synovial fluid.

A single record per CDR3 protein comes from TCRdb applying MiXCR to the 5' RACE reads. The data contain about 220,000 distinct CDR3 sequences, 15% to 20% of them singletons. Sequenced: blood, either unsorted or a sorted T cell fraction (not recorded which). This receptor was identified in a male donor with ankylosing spondylitis. The rearrangement links TRBV9 to TRBJ2-1, with no clear D. The CDR3 sequence is CASSLYGNNEQFF. The CDR3 nucleotides read TGTGCCAGCAGCTTGTACGGTAACAATGAGCAGTTCTTC. Looking up the rest from reference TRBV9 and TRBJ2-1 gives the full variable domain: DSGVTQTPKHLITATGQRVTLRCSPRSGDLSVYWYQQSLDQGLQFLIQYYNGEERAKGNILERFSAQQFPDLHSELNLSSLELGDSALYFCASSLYGNNEQFFGPGTRLTVL.